Detailed here is one T cell receptor (beta chain). What it recognizes is unknown. This table comes from immunoSEQ multiplex PCR, and its TCRdb copy is limited to in-frame clones, with some not included. In the table there are fewer than 150,000 clones, roughly 88% of which are singletons. The sample belongs to a study of T cell responses to AZD1222 COVID-19 vaccine. Study-wide findings and caveats: Vaccination with two AZD1222 doses was followed by a rise in Spike-specific TCR breadth and depth.

Trimming removed 4 bases at V and 2 bases at J, with 13 bases between. Germline V gives CDR1 SGDLS, CDR2 YYNGEE. The CDR3 loop spans 15 amino acids. Doses given second, at about 4 or about 12 weeks, were pooled. This rearrangement joins TRBV9 to TRBJ2-1; D is possibly TRBD2 (6 bases). The material was peripheral blood, obtained 28 days after the second AZD1222 dose. This receptor was obtained from an adult who received the AZD1222 COVID-19 vaccine. CDR3 protein: CASSLRDSPYNEQFF. As DNA, the CDR3 is TGTGCCAGCAGCCTCCGGGACTCGCCCTACAATGAGCAGTTCTTC.